The present TCR beta chain was sequenced within a study of blood T cell repertoires in COVID-19. Clones were read by immunoSEQ multiplex PCR, and TCRdb kept only the in-frame ones, dropping some. The data contain a few hundred thousand clones, more than 80% of them singletons. Trimming removed 5 bases at V and 3 bases at J, with 18 bases between. The CDR3 has 16 residues. Germline loops: CDR1 PRHDT, CDR2 FYEKMQ (reference sequence). J is TRBJ2-3 and V is TRBV13; possibly TRBD1 for D (5 bases). This receptor was taken from a man in his forties with acute or convalescent COVID-19. The sequencing input was peripheral blood. CDR3 DNA: TGTGCCAGCAGCACCGACTCTTGGGGCAGGACAGATACGCAGTATTTT. As protein: CASSTDSWGRTDTQYF.